The 30 T cell receptor beta chains below were found in one sample sequenced in a study of cytomegalovirus exposure and HLA in healthy donors (dated by TCRdb to the late 2010s). The method was the immunoSEQ multiplex PCR assay. For the multiplex PCR, a mixture combining 60 forward primers for TCR Vbeta segments and 13 reverse primers for TCR Jbeta segments was used. TCRdb's version of the immuneACCESS table is confined to in-frame rearrangements and falls short of the full clone set. An unresolved V gene accounts for under half of the shortfall where checked; the remainder is of unknown origin. The sample table contains over 150,000 clones; only one count was recorded for around 80% of them. The ten largest clones represent about 1.5% of the sample. Sequencing used PBMCs. These receptors were collected from a woman aged 25-40 years in good health and CMV-seropositive.

The sample holds one count of this clone. V usage is TRBV9 and J usage is TRBJ1-2; TRBD1 might be the D (5 bases). Trimming stripped 4 bases from V and 9 bases from J, with 13 bases between. Germline V gives CDR1 SGDLS, CDR2 YYNGEE. The CDR3 contains 12 residues. In DNA form, the CDR3 reads TGTGCCAGCAGCCCCACCCAGGGAAGCTACACCTTC. Protein sequence: CASSPTQGSYTF.

The chain couples TRBV10-3 to TRBJ2-3, with no clear D. Germline CDR1 is ENHRY and CDR2 is SYGVKD. This CDR3 is 15 amino acids long. V lost 3 bases, J lost 2 bases, and 12 bases lay in between. This CDR3 is CAISDLSRDTDTQYF. For the CDR3, the DNA is TGTGCCATCAGTGATTTGTCTAGAGACACAGATACGCAGTATTTT.

V gene TRBV4-3 combines with J gene TRBJ2-2; D might be TRBD1 (5 bases). V was shortened by 2 bases and J by 5 bases, with 18 bases between the two germline ends. This CDR3 is built from 17 residues. Germline loops: CDR1 LGHNA, CDR2 YSLEER. The DNA for the CDR3 is TGCGCCAGCAGCCAAAGATTTAGTGAGACAGTTACCGGGGAGCTGTTTTTT. Translation gives CASSQRFSETVTGELFF.

The chain has TRBV6-5 and TRBJ2-5; D gene unclear. The CDR3 spans 15 residues. Germline CDR1 is MNHEY and CDR2 is SVGAGI. V was cut by 0 bases and J by 1 base, with 9 bases left in between. CDR3 nucleotide sequence: TGTGCCAGCAGTTACTCCTCCGTCGGCCAAGAGACCCAGTACTTC. It translates to CASSYSSVGQETQYF.

The chain recombines TRBV28 with TRBJ2-7, with a weak D call TRBD1 (6 bases). Trimming took 6 bases from V and 4 from J, leaving 19 bases between them. The CDR3 is 15 residues long. CDR1 is MDHEN, CDR2 SYDVKM, per germline. The DNA for the CDR3 is TGTGCCAGCAGAACCCGGGGACATAGGATGTACGAGCAGTACTTC. The encoded protein is CASRTRGHRMYEQYF.

The chain carries TRBV15 and TRBJ1-5; the D is unclear. The CDR3 runs to 14 residues. CDR1 LNHNV and CDR2 YYDKDF come from the germline V gene (reference sequence). With 3 bases removed from V and 2 bases from J, the gap between germline ends came to 8 bases. This CDR3 is CATSSFGGNQPQHF. CDR3 in DNA: TGTGCCACCAGCAGTTTCGGGGGCAATCAGCCCCAGCATTTT.

The chain recombines TRBV6-4 with TRBJ1-2; D remains unclear. Germline-derived CDR1 and CDR2 are MRHNA and SNTAGT. V lost 4 bases, J lost 3 bases, and 9 bases lay in between. The CDR3 totals 13 residues. In nucleotides, the CDR3 is TGTGCCAGCAGTGTAAATTCCTACTATGGCTACACCTTC. This translates into CASSVNSYYGYTF.

The chain couples TRBV7-9 to TRBJ2-7, with D possibly being TRBD1 (5 bases). Germline lookup yields CDR1 SEHNR and CDR2 FQNEAQ (reference sequence). This CDR3 has 15 residues. V lost 5 bases, J lost 3 bases, and 17 bases lay in between. In nucleotides, the CDR3 is TGTGCCAGCAGCCCGCGAAGGGGCGATAACTACGAGCAGTACTTC. Translation gives CASSPRRGDNYEQYF.

This chain connects TRBV28 to TRBJ1-4, with D hard to call. The V end was cut by 6 bases, the J end by 4 bases, with 15 bases between. This CDR3 has 15 residues. From germline, CDR1 is MDHEN and CDR2 SYDVKM. The CDR3 sequence is CASSPQRGFNEKLFF. CDR3 nucleotides: TGTGCCAGCAGCCCCCAGCGGGGTTTTAATGAAAAACTGTTTTTT.

The chain carries TRBV6-5 and TRBJ2-7; no clear D gene. Per the germline V gene, CDR1 is MNHEY and CDR2 is SVGAGI. CDR3 length: 13 residues. Trimming took off 0 bases at V and 0 bases at J, with 3 bases between the two ends. The CDR3 region has the DNA TGTGCCAGCAGTTACTCGTACTCCTACGAGCAGTACTTC. It specifies CASSYSYSYEQYF.

The chain employs TRBV9 and TRBJ2-1; weak D call: TRBD2 (6 bases). V was pared by 2 bases and J by 0 bases, with 12 bases between. In germline, CDR1 is SGDLS, CDR2 YYNGEE. The CDR3 runs to 16 residues. The chain's CDR3 is CASSVEIAASYNEQFF. In DNA form, the CDR3 reads TGTGCCAGCAGCGTCGAGATAGCGGCCTCCTACAATGAGCAGTTCTTC.

J is TRBJ2-3 and V is TRBV12-5; possible D gene TRBD1, 6 bases. Trimming pared 5 bases from V and 0 bases from J, leaving 15 bases between. Germline loops: CDR1 LGHNT, CDR2 FRNRAP. The CDR3 has 16 residues. The CDR3 nucleotides read TGTGCTAGTGGTGCCGGACAGTTCTCTAGCACAGATACGCAGTATTTT. This encodes CASGAGQFSSTDTQYF.

The rearrangement uses TRBV18 and TRBJ2-1, with 9 bases aligning to TRBD2. The ends lost 6 bases at V and 3 bases at J; junction bases unmatched: 9. Germline CDR1 reads KGHSH; CDR2 reads LQKENI. The CDR3 has 16 residues. The CDR3 protein is CASSPGLALVYNEQFF. CDR3 DNA: TGTGCCAGCTCGCCTGGACTAGCGCTGGTCTACAATGAGCAGTTCTTC.

The V gene is TRBV14, the J gene TRBJ2-4; possible D gene TRBD1, 5 bases. CDR1 is SGHDN and CDR2 is FVKESK in the germline V gene. V dropped 4 bases and J dropped 6 bases, with 13 bases sitting between them. This CDR3 comprises 14 residues. DNA of the CDR3: TGTGCCAGCAGCCCTGCCGGGCAGGGAAACATTCAGTACTTC. It encodes CASSPAGQGNIQYF.

V and J are TRBV10-3 and TRBJ2-6, with a possible D match to TRBD2 (6 bases). CDR1 is ENHRY, CDR2 SYGVKD, per germline. The V gene lost 7 bases and the J gene lost 4 bases, with 17 bases spanning the gap. The CDR3 totals 16 residues. The CDR3 region is CAIMGGGWGGANVLTF. CDR3 sequence (DNA): TGTGCCATCATGGGAGGTGGTTGGGGGGGGGCCAACGTCCTGACTTTC.

This rearrangement joins TRBV5-1 to TRBJ2-7, with 8 bases lining up with TRBD2. CDR3 length equals 14 residues. With 0 bases clipped from V and 5 bases from J, the junction kept 4 bases outside the gene matches. Germline V gene lookup returns CDR1 SGHRS and CDR2 YFSETQ. CDR3: CASSLVLAGNEQYF. CDR3 DNA sequence: TGCGCCAGCAGCTTGGTGTTAGCGGGAAACGAGCAGTACTTC.

CDR3: CASNLSGRGNEQYF. DNA of the CDR3: TGTGCCAGCAACCTTAGCGGGAGGGGCAACGAGCAGTACTTC. This sequence joins TRBV28 and TRBJ2-7; 11 positions match TRBD2. Germline V gene sequence: CDR1 MDHEN, CDR2 SYDVKM. The CDR3 spans 14 residues. V lost 7 bases to trimming and J lost 5 bases; unmatched junction nucleotides: 7.

V is TRBV4-2 and J is TRBJ2-1; a possible D gene is TRBD1 (6 bases). The CDR3 is 17 amino acids. Germline assignment: CDR1 LGHNA and CDR2 YNFKEQ. Trimming cost V 3 bases and J 0 bases, with 15 bases left between them. The CDR3 DNA follows: TGTGCCAGCAGCCATCGAGGGCCGGACAGCTCCTACAATGAGCAGTTCTTC. Translation gives CASSHRGPDSSYNEQFF.

This chain links TRBV7-2 with TRBJ2-5; D gene ambiguous. The CDR3 is made up of 13 amino acids. Germline assignment: CDR1 SGHTA and CDR2 FQGNSA. V dropped 1 base and J dropped 4 bases, with 7 bases sitting between them. The CDR3 sequence: CASSLGNGETQYF. In DNA form, the CDR3 reads TGTGCCAGCAGCTTAGGAAACGGAGAGACCCAGTACTTC.

The chain uses TRBV4-1 and TRBJ1-3, with D possibly TRBD1 on 6 matching bases. The CDR3 loop spans 18 amino acids. Trimming cost V 4 bases and J 4 bases, with 23 bases left between them. Germline V gene sequence: CDR1 MGHRA, CDR2 YSYEKL. The DNA of the CDR3 is TGCGCCAGCAGCCTTAGTCGAGGACTGGACAGTATGGGAAACACCATATATTTT. This sequence encodes CASSLSRGLDSMGNTIYF.

V and J are TRBV6-6 and TRBJ2-5, with a possible D match to TRBD2 (6 bases). V was pared by 7 bases and J by 2 bases, with 14 bases between. Germline CDR1 and CDR2: MNHNY and SVGAGI (reference sequence). The CDR3 sequence is 14 residues long. In DNA, the CDR3 is TGTGCCAGCACCCCTGCGGGAAGGCAAGAGACCCAGTACTTC. Protein product: CASTPAGRQETQYF.

The V gene is TRBV11-2, the J gene TRBJ2-1; TRBD1 is a possible D gene (5 bases). Germline V gene sequence: CDR1 SGHAT, CDR2 FQNNGV. The germline V and J ends were trimmed by 2 bases and 7 bases, with 12 bases remaining between them. The CDR3 is made up of 14 amino acids. CDR3 bases: TGTGCCAGCAGCTTAACCCAGGGTGGAAATGAGCAGTTCTTC. It specifies CASSLTQGGNEQFF. Full variable domain (missing parts from reference TRBV11-2 and TRBJ2-1): EAGVAQSPRYKIIEKRQSVAFWCNPISGHATLYWYQQILGQGPKLLIQFQNNGVVDDSQLPKDRFSAERLKGVDSTLKIQPAKLEDSAVYLCASSLTQGGNEQFFGPGTRLTVL.

The rearrangement links TRBV5-1 to TRBJ2-2, with 7 bases lining up with TRBD1. The germline gives CDR1 SGHRS, CDR2 YFSETQ. Trimming took 4 bases from V and 3 from J; bases not matched to a gene: 3. This CDR3 has 14 residues. The CDR3: CASSNQGDTGELFF. In nucleotides, the CDR3 is TGCGCCAGCAGCAATCAGGGGGACACCGGGGAGCTGTTTTTT.

This chain uses TRBV23-1 with TRBJ2-7; 9 nucleotides line up with TRBD2. TRBV23-1 is placed among ORFs of uncertain function. The CDR3 contains 16 residues. J lost 7 bases, V lost 0 bases, and 10 bases had no gene match. CDR3 sequence (DNA): TGCGCCAGCAGTCAATCTGGGGGCGGGAGGGCGCGGGAGCAGTACTTC. Translated, it gives CASSQSGGGRAREQYF.

V gene TRBV30 combines with J gene TRBJ1-5, with a possible D match to TRBD1 (5 bases). With 0 bases removed from V and 9 bases from J, the gap between germline ends came to 15 bases. The V gene's germline CDR1 is GTSNPN and CDR2 SVGIG (reference sequence). The CDR3 is 14 amino acids. The CDR3 DNA follows: TGTGCCTGGAGTGTAGGGCAGGGCGGGGGGCCCCAGCATTTT. Its protein product is CAWSVGQGGGPQHF.

In this sample, this clone turned up a few times. The chain combines TRBV11-2 with TRBJ2-1; 8 bases align to TRBD2. Germline-derived CDR1 and CDR2 are SGHAT and FQNNGV. The CDR3 runs 16 residues. The V and J ends lost 1 base and 4 bases, in that order; junction bases with no gene match: 6. The CDR3 DNA follows: TGTGCCAGCAGCTTAGCTACTAGCGGACCGTACAATGAGCAGTTCTTC. Translated: CASSLATSGPYNEQFF.

This chain links TRBV7-9 with TRBJ2-2, with 11 bases that match TRBD1. CDR1 is SEHNR and CDR2 is FQNEAQ in the germline V gene (reference sequence). The J segment lost 6 bases and the V segment lost 5 bases, leaving 5 bases of the junction unmatched. The CDR3 contains 15 residues. The CDR3 DNA follows: TGTGCCAGCAGCACCGGGACAGGGGGTGCCGGGGAGCTGTTTTTT. It yields the protein CASSTGTGGAGELFF.

The chain uses TRBV11-2 and TRBJ1-2; D is possibly TRBD1 (6 bases). CDR1 SGHAT and CDR2 FQNNGV come from the germline V gene. This CDR3 region has 16 residues. Trimming cost V 0 bases and J 3 bases, with 14 bases left between them. Here the CDR3 reads CASSLDTGSGHYGYTF. In nucleotides, the CDR3 is TGTGCCAGCAGCTTAGATACAGGGTCGGGGCACTATGGCTACACCTTC.

The chain recombines TRBV12-5 with TRBJ2-1, with a weak D call TRBD2 (6 bases). Germline V gene lookup returns CDR1 LGHNT and CDR2 FRNRAP. The CDR3 contains 18 residues. V lost 1 base and J lost 5, with 21 bases in between. DNA for the CDR3: TGTGCTAGTGGTTTGGAAACTCCGGGACTCGATATCGACAATGAGCAGTTCTTC. This encodes CASGLETPGLDIDNEQFF.

The genes are TRBV11-1 and TRBJ2-5; D perhaps matches TRBD2 (6 bases). V was trimmed by 5 bases and J by 3 bases, leaving 16 bases between them. This CDR3 spans 15 amino acids. Germline CDR1 and CDR2: SGHAT and FQDESV (reference sequence). The CDR3 here is CASSAWTGGKETQYF. The CDR3, as DNA: TGTGCCAGCAGCGCATGGACTGGGGGGAAAGAGACCCAGTACTTC.